This record covers a single T cell receptor (beta chain). The sample comes from a study of blood T cell repertoires in COVID-19. Looking at the study overall: The analysed material was cDNA or gDNA that came from T cells, B-cell-depleted T cells, or PBMCs.

TCRdb's table, derived via immunoSEQ multiplex PCR, lists solely in-frame clones and lacks some. The sample includes around 280,000 clones, around 90% seen only once; the top ten take over 6%. The participants were between roughly 18 and 100 years old and came from fewer than 25 US areas. This TCR was recovered from a middle-aged woman who had recovered from COVID-19. Sequencing used PBMCs or T cells enriched from blood (not recorded which).

This CDR3 reads CASSHRDTGELFF. As DNA, the CDR3 is TGTGCCAGCAGCCACCGGGACACCGGGGAGCTGTTTTTT. V is TRBV3-1 (or the pseudogene TRBV3-2) and J is TRBJ2-2; D is uncertain. The V end was cut by 3 bases, the J end by 3 bases, with 5 bases between. CDR1 LGHDT and CDR2 YNNKEL come from the germline V gene (reference sequence). The CDR3 sequence is 13 residues long.